This T cell receptor beta chain appears in the sequencing data of a study of radiotherapy plus CTLA-4 blockade in lung cancer. Findings of the study overall: It was early blood T cell clone dynamics, with interferon-beta, that reportedly best predicted response. TCR clones from tumors expanded in blood after radiotherapy plus ipilimumab.

Turning to this clone: Its target is not known.

Germline loops: CDR1 SQVTM, CDR2 ANQGSEA. The trim removed 7 bases at V and 5 bases at J, leaving 4 bases unmatched. The CDR3 sequence is 12 residues long. Data came from immunoSEQ multiplex PCR; TCRdb stores just in-frame clones and leaves some out. The sample has about 98,000 clones, 82% seen once. The sequencing here drew on peripheral blood, taken from a patient treated with radiotherapy plus ipilimumab. This chain uses TRBV29-1 with TRBJ2-5, with 10 bases aligning to TRBD1. This clonotype originated in a human donor with non-small cell lung cancer who had a partial response to radiotherapy plus ipilimumab. CDR3: CSARTGGETQYF. The CDR3 bases are TGCAGCGCCAGGACAGGGGGGGAGACCCAGTACTTC.